Here is one T cell receptor beta chain with its context. Original processing methods: Amplifying reference gene primers gave estimates of nucleated cell counts. The table came from immunoSEQ multiplex PCR; TCRdb's copy has only in-frame clones and leaves some out. V, J and clone size are those of that table, while D and trimming were read from the DNA. The sample shows over 150,000 clones, approximately 78% of them seen only once. This sample is drawn from a study of blood T cell repertoires in COVID-19. In the study overall: Acute and convalescent COVID-19 specimens originated in the United States, Italy and Spain. PBMCs, B-cell-depleted T cells, or T cells provided the cDNA or gDNA that made up the material.

CDR1 and CDR2 from the germline V gene are LNHDA and SQIVND (reference sequence). This CDR3 is 15 amino acids long. Trimming took 5 bases from V and 4 from J; bases not matched to a gene: 5. The chain recombines TRBV19 with TRBJ2-2; 9 bases are a match to TRBD2. The clonotype was recovered from a man older than 75 with acute or convalescent COVID-19. The material sequenced was peripheral blood. The CDR3 sequence: CASSSSGGPTGELFF. The CDR3 nucleotides are TGTGCCAGTAGTTCAAGCGGGGGGCCCACCGGGGAGCTGTTTTTT.